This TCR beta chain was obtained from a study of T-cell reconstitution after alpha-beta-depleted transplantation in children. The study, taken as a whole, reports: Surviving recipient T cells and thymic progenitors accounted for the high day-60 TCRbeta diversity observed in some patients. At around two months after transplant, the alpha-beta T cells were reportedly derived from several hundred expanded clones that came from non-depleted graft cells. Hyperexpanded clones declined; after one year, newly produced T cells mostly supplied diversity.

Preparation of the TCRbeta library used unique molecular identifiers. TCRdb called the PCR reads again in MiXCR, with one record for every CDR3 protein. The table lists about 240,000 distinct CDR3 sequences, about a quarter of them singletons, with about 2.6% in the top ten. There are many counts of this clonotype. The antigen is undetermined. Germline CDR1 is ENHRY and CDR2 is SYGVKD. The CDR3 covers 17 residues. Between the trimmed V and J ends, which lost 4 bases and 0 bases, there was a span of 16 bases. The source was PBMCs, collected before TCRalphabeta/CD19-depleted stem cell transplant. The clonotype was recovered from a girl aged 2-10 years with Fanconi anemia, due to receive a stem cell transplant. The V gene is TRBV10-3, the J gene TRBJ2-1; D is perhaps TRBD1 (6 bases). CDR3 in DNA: TGTGCCATCAGTGTACGGTTTAGGGGGAGCTCCTACAATGAGCAGTTCTTC. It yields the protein CAISVRFRGSSYNEQFF.